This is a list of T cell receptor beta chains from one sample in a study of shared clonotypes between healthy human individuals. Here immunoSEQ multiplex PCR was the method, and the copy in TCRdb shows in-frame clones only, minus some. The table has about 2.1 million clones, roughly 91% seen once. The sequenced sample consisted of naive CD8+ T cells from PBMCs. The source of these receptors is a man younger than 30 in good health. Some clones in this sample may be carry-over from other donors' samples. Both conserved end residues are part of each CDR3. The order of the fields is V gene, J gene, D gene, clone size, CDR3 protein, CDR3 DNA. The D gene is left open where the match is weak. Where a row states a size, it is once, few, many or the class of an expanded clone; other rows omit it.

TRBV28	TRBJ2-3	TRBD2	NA	CASSPLAGNTDTQYF	TGTGCCAGCAGTCCACTAGCGGGGAACACAGATACGCAGTATTTT
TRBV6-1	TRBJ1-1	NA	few	CASSEWGAGGEAFF	TGTGCCAGCAGTGAATGGGGGGCGGGCGGTGAAGCTTTCTTT
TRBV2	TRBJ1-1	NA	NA	CASSEFDSLNTEAFF	TGTGCCAGCAGTGAATTCGACAGTTTGAACACTGAAGCTTTCTTT
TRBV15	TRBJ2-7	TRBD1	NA	CATSRDTDRGYEQYF	TGTGCCACCAGCAGAGACACCGACAGGGGCTACGAGCAGTACTTC
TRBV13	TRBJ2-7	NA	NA	CASSADRYEQYF	TGTGCCAGCAGCGCCGATAGATACGAGCAGTACTTC
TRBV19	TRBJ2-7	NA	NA	CASSIDGNEQYF	TGTGCCAGTAGTATCGACGGGAACGAGCAGTACTTC
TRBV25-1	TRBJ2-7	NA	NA	CASSESSRSSYEQYF	TGTGCCAGCAGTGAATCCAGCAGGAGCTCCTACGAGCAGTACTTC
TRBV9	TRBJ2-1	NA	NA	CASSSWSYNEQFF	TGTGCCAGCAGTTCGTGGTCCTACAATGAGCAGTTCTTC
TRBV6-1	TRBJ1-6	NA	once	CANRDKSSYNSPLHF	TGTGCCAACCGGGACAAAAGCTCCTATAATTCACCCCTCCACTTT
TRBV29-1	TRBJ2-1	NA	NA	CSVDSGEISYNEQFF	TGCAGCGTTGATTCGGGCGAGATCTCCTACAATGAGCAGTTCTTC
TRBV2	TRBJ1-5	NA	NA	CASSEAALRAPIGSPQHF	TGTGCCAGCAGTGAAGCGGCACTACGGGCGCCAATAGGTTCGCCCCAGCATTTT
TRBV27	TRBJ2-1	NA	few	CASSLGQNPYNEQFF	TGTGCCAGCAGTTTAGGACAGAACCCCTACAATGAGCAGTTCTTC
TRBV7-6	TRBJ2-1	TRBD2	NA	CASSLTMGLGENEQFF	TGTGCCAGCAGCCTTACAATGGGACTAGGAGAGAATGAGCAGTTCTTC
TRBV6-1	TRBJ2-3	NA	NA	CASSEQRGDTDTQYF	TGTGCCAGCAGTGAACAAAGGGGGGACACAGATACGCAGTATTTT
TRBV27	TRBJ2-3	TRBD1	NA	CASSFLQGATDTQYF	TGTGCCAGCAGTTTTTTACAGGGGGCCACAGATACGCAGTATTTT
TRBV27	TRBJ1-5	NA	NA	CASSLSATAKPQHF	TGTGCCAGCAGTTTATCTGCCACCGCCAAGCCCCAGCATTTT
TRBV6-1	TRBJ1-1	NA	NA	CASSEGTAYKLGSEAFF	TGTGCCAGCAGTGAAGGTACGGCATATAAGCTGGGCTCTGAAGCTTTCTTT
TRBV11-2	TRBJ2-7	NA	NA	CASSLIYEQYF	TGTGCCAGCAGCTTGATTTACGAGCAGTACTTC
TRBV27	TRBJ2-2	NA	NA	CASSFGDNTGELFF	TGTGCCAGCAGTTTTGGGGACAACACCGGGGAGCTGTTTTTT
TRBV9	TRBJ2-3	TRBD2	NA	CASSGRGDTQYF	TGTGCCAGCAGCGGGCGGGGGGATACGCAGTATTTT
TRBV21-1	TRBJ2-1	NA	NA	CASSKAVPSGGHNEQFF	TGTGCCAGCAGCAAAGCCGTGCCTAGCGGGGGCCACAATGAGCAGTTCTTC
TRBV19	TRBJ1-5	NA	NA	CASSRPYTGGDQPQHF	TGTGCCAGTAGCCGGCCGTACACGGGAGGGGATCAGCCCCAGCATTTT
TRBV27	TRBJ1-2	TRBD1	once	CASSLRQGAVRGYTF	TGTGCCAGCAGTTTACGACAGGGGGCTGTTAGGGGCTACACCTTC
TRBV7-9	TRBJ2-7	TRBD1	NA	CASSLAARDRGTYEQYF	TGTGCCAGCAGCTTAGCCGCTCGGGACAGGGGCACCTACGAGCAGTACTTC
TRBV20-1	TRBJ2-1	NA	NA	CSAPNNEQFF	TGCAGTGCCCCTAACAATGAGCAGTTCTTC
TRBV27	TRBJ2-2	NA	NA	CASSLLRSVGTGELFF	TGTGCCAGCAGTTTACTCCGGTCCGTCGGCACCGGGGAGCTGTTTTTT
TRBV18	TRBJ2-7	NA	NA	CASSPAYEQYF	TGTGCCAGCTCACCCGCGTACGAGCAGTACTTC
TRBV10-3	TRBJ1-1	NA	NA	CAISEELEAFF	TGTGCCATCAGTGAGGAATTAGAAGCTTTCTTT
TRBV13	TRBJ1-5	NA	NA	CASSFRQSNQPQHF	TGTGCCAGCAGCTTTAGACAGAGCAATCAGCCCCAGCATTTT
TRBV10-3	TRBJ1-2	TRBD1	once	CASRESLTGAYGYTF	TGTGCCAGCCGGGAATCCCTTACAGGGGCTTATGGCTACACCTTC
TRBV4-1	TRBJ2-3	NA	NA	CASSQVPGVTDTQYF	TGCGCCAGCAGCCAAGTTCCAGGGGTCACAGATACGCAGTATTTT
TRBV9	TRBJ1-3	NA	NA	CASSVEAGPGNTIYF	TGTGCCAGCAGCGTAGAGGCAGGCCCTGGAAACACCATATATTTT
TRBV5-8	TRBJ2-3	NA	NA	CASSPSASTDTQYF	TGTGCCAGCAGCCCTAGCGCTAGCACAGATACGCAGTATTTT
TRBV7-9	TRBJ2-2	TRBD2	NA	CASSSSGRSGELFF	TGTGCCAGCAGCTCTAGCGGGAGGTCCGGGGAGCTGTTTTTT
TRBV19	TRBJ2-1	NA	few	CATAPARSTNEQFF	TGTGCCACGGCCCCCGCCCGCAGTACCAATGAGCAGTTCTTC
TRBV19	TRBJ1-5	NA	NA	CASSLTGNQPQHF	TGTGCCAGTAGTTTAACAGGGAATCAGCCCCAGCATTTT
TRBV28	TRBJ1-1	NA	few	CASSLGGMNTEAFF	TGTGCCAGCAGTTTAGGAGGGATGAACACTGAAGCTTTCTTT
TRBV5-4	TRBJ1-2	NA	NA	CASSPPGPGTGYTF	TGTGCCAGCAGCCCGCCGGGACCTGGGACTGGCTACACCTTC